This is a list of T cell receptor beta chains from one sample in a study of cytomegalovirus exposure and HLA in healthy donors. Method: immunoSEQ multiplex PCR; TCRdb's copy keeps in-frame clones and lacks some. The sample carries around 150,000 clones, approximately 78% recorded once. The source material was PBMCs. The receptors originated from a woman between 45 and 60 years old in good health and CMV-seropositive. CDR3s include the opening cysteine and the closing phenylalanine or tryptophan. D genes are given only for firm matches. Size tells how often a clone was seen (once, few, many) or the class of an expanded clone, and some rows leave it out.

length: 15; V: TRBV6-6; J: TRBJ1-2; D: NA; size: NA; DNA: TGTGCCAGCAGTTACTCCCGTACAGGGAGCAATGGCTACACCTTC; CDR3: CASSYSRTGSNGYTF
length: 14; V: TRBV7-2; J: TRBJ2-4; D: NA; size: NA; DNA: TGTGCCAGCAGCTTAACAGGAGCCACAAACATTCAGTACTTC; CDR3: CASSLTGATNIQYF
length: 15; V: TRBV28; J: TRBJ1-6; D: NA; size: NA; DNA: TGTGCCAGCAGTTCGACCGGGACTTATAATTCACCCCTCCACTTT; CDR3: CASSSTGTYNSPLHF
length: 16; V: TRBV5-1; J: TRBJ2-2; D: NA; size: NA; DNA: TGCGCCAGCAGCTTGACAGCTACTTTGAACACCGGGGAGCTGTTTTTT; CDR3: CASSLTATLNTGELFF
length: 17; V: TRBV5-1; J: TRBJ2-2; D: TRBD1; size: few; DNA: TGCGCCAGCAGCTTGGCCAATTTCGGGACAGATACCGGGGAGCTGTTTTTT; CDR3: CASSLANFGTDTGELFF
length: 16; V: TRBV27; J: TRBJ2-1; D: NA; size: NA; DNA: TGTGCCAGCAGCCTTAACCGGGACTCGATCCCCAATGAGCAGTTCTTC; CDR3: CASSLNRDSIPNEQFF
length: 14; V: TRBV7-2; J: TRBJ2-7; D: NA; size: NA; DNA: TGTGCCAGCAGTTCGGGACTCTTCTCCTACGAGCAGTACTTC; CDR3: CASSSGLFSYEQYF
length: 19; V: TRBV6-4; J: TRBJ2-1; D: TRBD2; size: NA; DNA: TGTGCCAGCAGTGACTCTAGTCCAGCGGGGGCCACTACCTACAATGAGCAGTTCTTC; CDR3: CASSDSSPAGATTYNEQFF
length: 14; V: TRBV5-1; J: TRBJ2-5; D: NA; size: NA; DNA: TGCGCCAGCAGCTATCCGGGGGTAGGAGAGACCCAGTACTTC; CDR3: CASSYPGVGETQYF
length: 16; V: TRBV6-5; J: TRBJ2-1; D: TRBD1; size: NA; DNA: TGTGCCAGCAGTTACTCAAGGGACAGACTAAACAATGAGCAGTTCTTC; CDR3: CASSYSRDRLNNEQFF
length: 15; V: TRBV27; J: TRBJ2-7; D: TRBD2; size: NA; DNA: TGTGCCAGCAGTCCCGGACTAGCGGATTCCTACGAGCAGTACTTC; CDR3: CASSPGLADSYEQYF
length: 12; V: TRBV28; J: TRBJ1-2; D: NA; size: NA; DNA: TGTGCCAGCAACGCGGGGGACTATGGCTACACCTTC; CDR3: CASNAGDYGYTF
length: 14; V: TRBV30; J: TRBJ1-5; D: TRBD1; size: NA; DNA: TGTGCCTGGAGTGTACGGACAGGGTATCAGCCCCAGCATTTT; CDR3: CAWSVRTGYQPQHF
length: 13; V: TRBV27; J: TRBJ2-3; D: NA; size: NA; DNA: TGTGCCAGCAGTTCACTGAGCACAGATACGCAGTATTTT; CDR3: CASSSLSTDTQYF
length: 16; V: TRBV28; J: TRBJ2-7; D: NA; size: NA; DNA: TGTGCCAGCAGTCGCCGGGCAGGGCGGGACTCCTACGAGCAGTACTTC; CDR3: CASSRRAGRDSYEQYF
length: 16; V: TRBV5-1; J: TRBJ2-7; D: TRBD1; size: NA; DNA: TGCGCCAGCAGCTTAGGTACAGGGGGCGCAGCCTACGAGCAGTACTTC; CDR3: CASSLGTGGAAYEQYF
length: 14; V: TRBV28; J: TRBJ2-7; D: NA; size: NA; DNA: TGTGCCAGCAGTTTTGGTATGAGATTCTACGAGCAGTACTTC; CDR3: CASSFGMRFYEQYF
length: 11; V: TRBV20-1; J: TRBJ1-2; D: NA; size: NA; DNA: TGCATGCCCCAGGGGTCCTATGGCTACACCTTC; CDR3: CMPQGSYGYTF
length: 12; V: TRBV6-6; J: TRBJ2-7; D: NA; size: NA; DNA: TGTGCCAGCAGTTATGAGAACTACGAGCAGTACTTC; CDR3: CASSYENYEQYF
length: 16; V: TRBV28; J: TRBJ2-7; D: NA; size: NA; DNA: TGTGCCAGCAGTTTTGAACCTACTAAGAGCTCCTACGAGCAGTACTTC; CDR3: CASSFEPTKSSYEQYF
length: 12; V: TRBV10-3; J: TRBJ2-5; D: NA; size: NA; DNA: TGTGCCATTGCAGAAAGGGGAGAGACCCAGTACTTC; CDR3: CAIAERGETQYF
length: 17; V: TRBV4-1; J: TRBJ2-1; D: TRBD1; size: NA; DNA: TGCGCCAGCAGCCAAACCGACAGGGGGTATCTCTACAATGAGCAGTTCTTC; CDR3: CASSQTDRGYLYNEQFF
length: 18; V: TRBV18; J: TRBJ2-3; D: TRBD2; size: NA; DNA: TGTGCCAGCTCACCCCGGACTAGCGGTCCCAGGAGGACAGATACGCAGTATTTT; CDR3: CASSPRTSGPRRTDTQYF
length: 16; V: TRBV27; J: TRBJ1-6; D: NA; size: NA; DNA: TGTGCCAGCAGTTTATCCTCGGGAGCTGCCAATTCACCCCTCCACTTT; CDR3: CASSLSSGAANSPLHF
length: 14; V: TRBV5-4; J: TRBJ1-1; D: NA; size: NA; DNA: TGTGCCAGCAGCTTGTTCAGGCAGAACACTGAAGCTTTCTTT; CDR3: CASSLFRQNTEAFF
length: 19; V: TRBV7-3; J: TRBJ2-2; D: TRBD2; size: NA; DNA: TGTGCCAGCTCGGATTATGCGGGACTAGCGGGACCGAACACCGGGGAGCTGTTTTTT; CDR3: CASSDYAGLAGPNTGELFF
length: 15; V: TRBV4-3; J: TRBJ1-1; D: NA; size: few; DNA: TGCGCCAGCAGCCAAGATCCGAGAGGGAACACTGAAGCTTTCTTT; CDR3: CASSQDPRGNTEAFF
length: 17; V: TRBV28; J: TRBJ2-2; D: TRBD2; size: NA; DNA: TGTGCCAGCAGTGCCGGGACTAGCGGGAGGAGGGTCGGGGAGCTGTTTTTT; CDR3: CASSAGTSGRRVGELFF
length: 13; V: TRBV9; J: TRBJ2-3; D: NA; size: NA; DNA: TGTGCCAGCAGAACAGGGTTCCAAGATACGCAGTATTTT; CDR3: CASRTGFQDTQYF
length: 15; V: TRBV10-2; J: TRBJ2-1; D: TRBD2; size: NA; DNA: TGCGCCAGCAGTGGGACCCAGCGGGGTATGGATGAGCAGTTCTTC; CDR3: CASSGTQRGMDEQFF
length: 12; V: TRBV7-9; J: TRBJ1-5; D: NA; size: NA; DNA: TGTGCCAGCAGCTTAGGCGATCAGCCCCAGCATTTT; CDR3: CASSLGDQPQHF
length: 12; V: TRBV10-3; J: TRBJ1-2; D: NA; size: NA; DNA: TGTGCCATCAGTGCAGGATACTATGGCTACACCTTC; CDR3: CAISAGYYGYTF
length: 13; V: TRBV2; J: TRBJ2-5; D: TRBD1; size: NA; DNA: TGTGCCACCAGACGGGACAGCGAAGAGACCCAGTACTTC; CDR3: CATRRDSEETQYF
length: 16; V: TRBV5-1; J: TRBJ1-1; D: NA; size: NA; DNA: TGCGCCAGCAGCTTGTCGGGTATCAGCGGAACCGTTGAAGCTTTCTTT; CDR3: CASSLSGISGTVEAFF
length: 16; V: TRBV7-9; J: TRBJ1-3; D: TRBD1; size: few; DNA: TGTGCCAGCAGCGCCCCTGACAGGGGATCAGGAAACACCATATATTTT; CDR3: CASSAPDRGSGNTIYF
length: 10; V: TRBV20-1; J: TRBJ1-1; D: NA; size: NA; DNA: TGCAGTGCCCGGGGGGCGCGGGCTTTCTTT; CDR3: CSARGARAFF
length: 13; V: TRBV18; J: TRBJ1-2; D: NA; size: NA; DNA: TGTGCCAGCTCACCTCCTGGGAGGGCGAGCTACACCTTC; CDR3: CASSPPGRASYTF
length: 13; V: TRBV29-1; J: TRBJ1-1; D: NA; size: NA; DNA: TGCAGCGTCGCCGGTGGAGGGGTTGCTGAAGCTTTCTTT; CDR3: CSVAGGGVAEAFF
length: 15; V: TRBV10-3; J: TRBJ2-2; D: TRBD1; size: few; DNA: TGTGCCATACGCGCCCAACAGGGGGGCACCGGGGAGCTGTTTTTT; CDR3: CAIRAQQGGTGELFF
length: 14; V: TRBV6-4; J: TRBJ2-3; D: TRBD1; size: few; DNA: TGTGCCAGCAGTAAACAGGGGTGGTTCGATACGCAGTATTTT; CDR3: CASSKQGWFDTQYF
length: 13; V: TRBV5-4; J: TRBJ1-1; D: NA; size: NA; DNA: TGTGCCAGCAGCTATAAAAAGAACACTGAAGCTTTCTTT; CDR3: CASSYKKNTEAFF
length: 17; V: TRBV27; J: TRBJ1-1; D: NA; size: few; DNA: TGTGCCAGCAGTTCTAACAGCAATCCTAAAGCGAACACTGAAGCTTTCTTT; CDR3: CASSSNSNPKANTEAFF
length: 14; V: TRBV5-1; J: TRBJ1-2; D: NA; size: few; DNA: TGCGCCAGCAGCTCCTACAGGACTAACTATGGCTACACCTTC; CDR3: CASSSYRTNYGYTF
length: 16; V: TRBV4-1; J: TRBJ2-1; D: TRBD2; size: NA; DNA: TGCGCCAGCAGCCAATCTACTAGCGGGAACTACAATGAGCAGTTCTTC; CDR3: CASSQSTSGNYNEQFF
length: 17; V: TRBV7-9; J: TRBJ2-7; D: TRBD2; size: NA; DNA: TGTGCCAGCAGCTCCCTGGGCGCTAGCGGGGGATCCTACGAGCAGTACTTC; CDR3: CASSSLGASGGSYEQYF
length: 13; V: TRBV7-9; J: TRBJ2-7; D: NA; size: NA; DNA: TGTGCCAGCAGCTTAGTAGCGGCTTACGAGCAGTACTTC; CDR3: CASSLVAAYEQYF
length: 13; V: TRBV19; J: TRBJ2-7; D: TRBD1; size: NA; DNA: TGTGCCAGTAGTGACAGGGGGCAGGGAGAGCAGTACTTC; CDR3: CASSDRGQGEQYF